Below, 4 T cell receptor beta chains from the same sample are listed, as sequenced in a study of response to subunit inactivated influenza vaccine. TCRdb recomputed calls from the RT-PCR reads with MiXCR, one row per CDR3 protein. The sample yields under 200,000 distinct CDR3 sequences, approximately 10% seen once. Specimen: non-naive T cells sorted from PBMCs, collected about 6 weeks after vaccination. Receptors were obtained from a man aged 50 to 60 who received an inactivated influenza vaccine.

This chain connects TRBV7-8 to TRBJ2-7; D gene unclear. From germline, CDR1 is SGHVS and CDR2 FQNEAQ. This CDR3 region has 11 residues. With 5 bases removed from V and 4 bases from J, the gap between germline ends came to 6 bases. The chain's CDR3 is CASSPRYEQYF. The CDR3 DNA reads TGTGCCAGCAGCCCCCGTTACGAGCAGTACTTC.

The rearrangement joins TRBV4-2 to TRBJ2-4; 7 bases match TRBD2. Unmatched junction bases numbered 11, after V lost 3 bases and J lost 3 bases. Germline-derived CDR1 and CDR2 are LGHNA and YNFKEQ. The CDR3 extends over 17 amino acids. The CDR3 DNA sequence: TGTGCCAGCAGCCACGGGTCGCGGGAGAGGGTCAAAAACATTCAGTACTTC. It encodes CASSHGSRERVKNIQYF.

This clonotype was observed a handful of times. The V gene is TRBV7-6, the J gene TRBJ2-2; D perhaps matches TRBD1 (5 bases). The CDR3 covers 14 residues. Germline CDR1 and CDR2: SGHVS and FNYEAQ. The V end was cut by 2 bases, the J end by 5 bases, with 9 bases between. CDR3 coding DNA: TGTGCCAGCAGCTTATGGGGCCTAACCGGGGAGCTGTTTTTT. Its translation is CASSLWGLTGELFF.

The chain uses TRBV6-1 and TRBJ2-7; 7 positions match TRBD1. Germline trimming cut 3 bases from V and 3 bases from J; bases unmatched to any gene: 8. The CDR3 extends over 15 amino acids. Germline V lookup: CDR1 MNHNS, CDR2 SASEGT. CDR3 DNA sequence: TGTGCCAGCAGTGAGTTCGGGACAGACCGCTACGAGCAGTACTTC. This translates into CASSEFGTDRYEQYF.